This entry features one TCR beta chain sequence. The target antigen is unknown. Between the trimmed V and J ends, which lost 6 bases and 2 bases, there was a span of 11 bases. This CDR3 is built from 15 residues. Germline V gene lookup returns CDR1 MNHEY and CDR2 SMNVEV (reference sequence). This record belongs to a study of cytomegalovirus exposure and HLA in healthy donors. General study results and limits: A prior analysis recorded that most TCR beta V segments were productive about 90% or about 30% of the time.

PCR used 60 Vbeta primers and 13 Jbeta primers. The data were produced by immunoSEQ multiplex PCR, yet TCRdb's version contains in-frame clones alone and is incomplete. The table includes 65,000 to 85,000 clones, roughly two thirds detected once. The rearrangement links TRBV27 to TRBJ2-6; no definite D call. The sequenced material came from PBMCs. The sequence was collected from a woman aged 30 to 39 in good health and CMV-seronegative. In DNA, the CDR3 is TGTGCCAGCAGCCCCCGGAGCGCTGGGGCCAACGTCCTGACTTTC. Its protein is CASSPRSAGANVLTF.